These 29 T cell receptor beta chains share one sample of origin, sequenced in a study of molecular identifiers for immune sequencing clone quantification. TCRdb itself ran the PCR reads through MiXCR, one entry per CDR3 protein. In the table there are more than 550,000 distinct CDR3 sequences, 25% of which are singletons. The specimen was naive CD8+ T cells from blood, with Jurkat cell RNA spiked in. Specified subset: FACS-sorted CD8+CD4-CCR7+CD45RA+ naive T cells. These receptors were obtained from a human donor in good health. Some libraries in this study had Jurkat cell RNA spiked in.

A word on this clonotype: A much larger clone differs by one base, so this may be a read error. V gene TRBV11-2 combines with J gene TRBJ2-6, with no clear D. Germline CDR1 reads SGHAT; CDR2 reads FQNNGV. The CDR3 is 16 residues long. V was trimmed by 2 bases and J by 2 bases, leaving 10 bases between them. CDR3 nucleotide sequence: TGTGCCAGCAGCTTAAGGGCTGGGGCTGGGGCCAACGTCCTGACTTTC. Encoded protein: CASSLRAGAGANVLTF. The entire variable domain, with the rest obtained from reference TRBV11-2 and TRBJ2-6, is as follows: EAGVAQSPRYKIIEKRQSVAFWCNPISGHATLYWYQQILGQGPKLLIQFQNNGVVDDSQLPKDRFSAERLKGVDSTLKIQPAKLEDSAVYLCASSLRAGAGANVLTFGAGSRLTVL.

Many counts were recorded for this clonotype. The rearrangement uses TRBV20-1 and TRBJ2-3; possibly TRBD1 for D (5 bases). The germline CDR1 and CDR2 sequences are DFQATT and SNEGSKA (reference sequence). This CDR3 has 20 amino acids. Trimming shortened V by 0 bases and J by 1 base, and 26 bases separated the two germline ends. The CDR3, as DNA: TGCAGTGCTAGAGATGTGGGCAGGGCAACCCGTCGCCACGGCACAGATACGCAGTATTTT. Amino acid sequence: CSARDVGRATRRHGTDTQYF.

On this clonotype: Germline and junction disagree at one end, which may indicate a read error. The rearrangement joins TRBV19 to TRBJ1-1; weak D call: TRBD1 (6 bases). Germline V gene data show CDR1 as LNHDA and CDR2 as SQIVND (reference sequence). CDR3 length: 14 residues. CDR3 DNA: TGTGCCACCGAACCGACAGGAATGAACACTGGAGCTTTCTTT. Translating gives CATEPTGMNTGAFF.

To note about this clonotype: With a much larger clone just one base away, this may be a read error. The chain employs TRBV20-1 and TRBJ2-3; D unclear. V lost 6 bases, J lost 2 bases, and 15 bases lay in between. The CDR3 has 14 amino acids. Germline assignment: CDR1 DFQATT and CDR2 SNEGSKA (reference sequence). The CDR3 spells CSAIGPPTTDTQYF. CDR3 in DNA: TGCAGTGCCATCGGGCCCCCGACCACAGATACGCAGTATTTT.

Turning to this clonotype: A much larger clone differs by one base, so this may be a read error. This sequence joins TRBV28 and TRBJ2-3, with D possibly being TRBD2 (5 bases). Germline lookup yields CDR1 MDHEN and CDR2 SYDVKM. Trimming removed 3 bases from V and 8 bases from J, with 15 bases in between. CDR3 length: 14 residues. CDR3 nucleotides: TGTGCCAGCAGTTTGAGGGCCCTTCGGGGTACGCAGTATTTT. Residues: CASSLRALRGTQYF. The complete variable domain, with remaining parts taken from reference TRBV28 and TRBJ2-3, reads DVKVTQSSRYLVKRTGEKVFLECVQDMDHENMFWYRQDPGLGLRLIYFSYDVKMKEKGDIPEGYSVSREKKERFSLILESASTNQTSMYLCASSLRALRGTQYFGPGTRLTVL.

In this sample, this clonotype turned up many times. V is TRBV20-1 and J is TRBJ2-7; no clear D. The length of the CDR3 is 14 residues. Germline CDR1 DFQATT, CDR2 SNEGSKA (reference sequence). Between the trimmed V and J ends, which lost 0 bases and 2 bases, there was a span of 11 bases. In DNA form, the CDR3 reads TGCAGTGCTAGAGATCAGAGTCTTGCCTACGAGCAGTACTTC. Amino acids: CSARDQSLAYEQYF.

The table lists this clonotype with a count of one. Germline and junction disagree at one end, which may indicate a read error. This chain joins TRBV19 and TRBJ2-7; perhaps TRBD1 as D (6 bases). Germline CDR1 LNHDA, CDR2 SQIVND (reference sequence). The CDR3 has 14 residues. The CDR3 bases are TGTGCCAGTAGTATCACAGGGTCATCCTGCGAGCGGTACTTC. It encodes CASSITGSSCERYF.

This clonotype was recorded many times. This sequence joins TRBV7-2 and TRBJ2-3; TRBD1 matches at 8 bases. V was pared by 3 bases and J by 5 bases, with 7 bases of the junction left unmatched. The CDR3 is 15 residues long. The germline V gene encodes CDR1 SGHTA and CDR2 FQGNSA. DNA of the CDR3: TGTGCCAGCAGCTTCAGGGGGCGCGCGATAGATACGCAGTATTTT. Its protein product is CASSFRGRAIDTQYF.

The rearrangement links TRBV24-1 to TRBJ2-2, with TRBD1 matching over 8 bases. CDR1 and CDR2 (germline): KGHDR, SFDVKD. The junction had 10 bases not matched to a gene; V was cut back by 1 base and J by 7 bases. The CDR3 is 17 amino acids. CDR3 bases: TGTGCCACCAGTGATTTCAGGACGACAGGGGAAGACGGGGAGCTGTTTTTT. Its protein is CATSDFRTTGEDGELFF.

This clonotype was seen a few times. The chain's CDR3 is CSALGQGAYEQYF. DNA for the CDR3: TGCAGCGCGTTGGGACAGGGGGCCTACGAGCAGTACTTC. This rearrangement joins TRBV29-1 to TRBJ2-7, with 11 bases identical to TRBD1. The ends lost 7 bases at V and 2 bases at J; junction bases unmatched: 4. The CDR3 has 13 residues. Germline V CDR1 and CDR2: SQVTM, ANQGSEA.

The chain recombines TRBV19 with TRBJ2-5; possibly TRBD1 for D (7 bases). The CDR3 totals 14 residues. CDR1 and CDR2 from the germline V gene are LNHDA and SQIVND (reference sequence). V was clipped by 7 bases and J by 5 bases, with 17 bases between them. In DNA form, the CDR3 reads TGTGCCAGTATCCCAGGGGGGTTCGATGAGACCCAGTACTTC. Its protein is CASIPGGFDETQYF.

This clonotype has only a few counts. The chain links TRBV6-5 to TRBJ2-3; the D is unclear. CDR3 size: 13 residues. Germline V gene data show CDR1 as MNHEY and CDR2 as SVGAGI. With 5 bases removed from V and 8 bases from J, the gap between germline ends came to 14 bases. CDR3: CASSALATGTQYF. In nucleotides, the CDR3 is TGTGCCAGCAGTGCGCTGGCGACTGGTACGCAGTATTTT.

This clonotype showed up just a few times. The chain couples TRBV7-9 to TRBJ2-2; D is uncertain. V gave up 4 bases and J gave up 7 bases, with 4 bases separating them. The CDR3 has 11 residues. CDR1 and CDR2 (germline): SEHNR, FQNEAQ (reference sequence). The CDR3: CASSWLGELFF. The DNA of the CDR3 is TGTGCCAGCAGCTGGCTCGGGGAGCTGTTTTTT.

The rearrangement uses TRBV6-2 or TRBV6-3 and TRBJ2-7; 9 nucleotides agree with TRBD2. The J segment lost 0 bases and the V segment lost 0 bases, leaving 3 bases of the junction unmatched. From germline, CDR1 is MNHEY and CDR2 SVGEGT. This CDR3 comprises 16 residues. CDR3 sequence (DNA): TGTGCCAGCAGTTACTCGAAGCGGGGGGCCTCCTACGAGCAGTACTTC. It codes for CASSYSKRGASYEQYF.

This clonotype was counted many times. The chain is built from TRBV27 and TRBJ2-7, with 9 positions matching TRBD1. There are 16 residues in the CDR3. Germline V gene lookup returns CDR1 MNHEY and CDR2 SMNVEV (reference sequence). The ends lost 4 bases at V and 2 bases at J; junction bases unmatched: 9. The CDR3 region has the DNA TGTGCCAGCAGTTCACCCGGACAGGGGAGGGCCTACGAGCAGTACTTC. Protein product: CASSSPGQGRAYEQYF.

To note about this clonotype: The junction does not match germline at one end; this may be a read error. Here the CDR3 reads CASPPQVDPDAFF. In DNA form, the CDR3 reads TGTGCCAGCCCCCCGCAGGTGGACCCTGACGCTTTCTTT. The rearrangement joins TRBV7-2 to TRBJ1-1; D unresolved. Germline V gene lookup returns CDR1 SGHTA and CDR2 FQGNSA. This CDR3 comprises 13 residues.

The rearrangement joins TRBV4-1 to TRBJ2-7; D may be TRBD1 (6 bases). The CDR3 is 15 amino acids. Looked up from germline, CDR1 is MGHRA and CDR2 is YSYEKL. Deletions cut 4 bases from V and 2 bases from J, with 15 bases between. CDR3: CASSLAGTSTYEQYF. DNA for the CDR3: TGCGCCAGCAGCCTAGCCGGGACATCCACCTACGAGCAGTACTTC.

V usage is TRBV6-2 or TRBV6-3 and J usage is TRBJ1-1; D is ambiguous. This CDR3 region has 13 residues. CDR1 is MNHEY and CDR2 is SVGEGT in the germline V gene. V lost 7 bases and J 6 bases, leaving 15 bases between the germline ends. For the CDR3, the DNA is TGTGCCAGCACCGTGTCTTGGTTTTCTGAAGCTTTCTTT. Amino acid sequence: CASTVSWFSEAFF.

This clonotype came up a few times. This chain joins TRBV2 and TRBJ2-5, with TRBD2 matching 10 bases. This CDR3 contains 15 residues. Germline CDR1 is SNHLY and CDR2 is FYNNEI. With V trimmed by 4 bases and J by 5 bases, 7 bases remained unmatched. The CDR3 nucleotides read TGTGCCAGCAGTGCCTGGCTAGCGGGAGTTGAGACCCAGTACTTC. Protein product: CASSAWLAGVETQYF. The full variable domain, rest sourced from reference TRBV2 and TRBJ2-5, is EPEVTQTPSHQVTQMGQEVILRCVPISNHLYFYWYRQILGQKVEFLVSFYNNEISEKSEIFDDQFSVERPDGSNFTLKIRSTKLEDSAMYFCASSAWLAGVETQYFGPGTRLLVL.

This clonotype was detected many times. The rearrangement links TRBV4-1 to TRBJ1-2; D is ambiguous. The V gene lost 4 bases and the J gene lost 8 bases, with 17 bases spanning the gap. The germline V gene encodes CDR1 MGHRA and CDR2 YSYEKL. This CDR3 region has 14 residues. The CDR3 DNA follows: TGCGCCAGCAGCCCACCCTCCGACTACAGCGGCTACACCTTC. This encodes CASSPPSDYSGYTF.

At least ten counts were recorded for this clonotype. The chain combines TRBV6-2 or TRBV6-3 with TRBJ2-5, with TRBD2 matching 8 bases. The length of the CDR3 is 15 residues. In germline, CDR1 is MNHEY, CDR2 SVGEGT. V was pared by 2 bases and J by 4 bases, with 6 bases of the junction left unmatched. In DNA, the CDR3 is TGTGCCAGCAGTTACATGAGCGGGAGAGGAGAGACCCAGTACTTC. Encoded protein: CASSYMSGRGETQYF.

This clonotype was counted once. This sequence may be a read error, since a much larger clone differs from it by one base. The chain is built from TRBV20-1 and TRBJ1-5; no clear D. Trimming shortened V by 3 bases and J by 3 bases, and 15 bases separated the two germline ends. Germline lookup yields CDR1 DFQATT and CDR2 SNEGSKA (reference sequence). The CDR3 loop spans 15 amino acids. CDR3 region: CSAREGQSNNQPQHF. The CDR3 DNA is TGCAGTGCTAGGGAGGGCCAGTCCAACAATCAGCCCCAGCATTTT.

Remarks on this clonotype: A junction boundary mismatches the germline segment, possibly from a read error. This chain connects TRBV20-1 to TRBJ2-7; TRBD1 matches at 7 bases. CDR3 length: 13 amino acids. Germline lookup yields CDR1 DFQATT and CDR2 SNEGSKA (reference sequence). The CDR3, as DNA: TGCAGTGCTCGGGACAGCTCGACCTACGAGCAGCACTTC. This encodes CSARDSSTYEQHF.

Comment on this clonotype: Given the absence of the conserved phenylalanine or tryptophan at the CDR3 end, a read error is likely. This chain joins TRBV7-9 and TRBJ1-3; D is perhaps TRBD1 (5 bases). The CDR3 spans 15 residues. Trimming shortened V by 4 bases and J by 0 bases, and 10 bases separated the two germline ends. Germline values: CDR1 SEHNR, CDR2 FQNEAQ (reference sequence). The CDR3 bases are TGTGCCAGCAGCTCATCAGGGTTCTCTGGAAACACCATATATTCT. This translates into CASSSSGFSGNTIYS.

This clonotype has just a few counts. The chain uses TRBV6-2 or TRBV6-3 and TRBJ2-3; D perhaps matches TRBD2 (5 bases). Trimming cost V 0 bases and J 4 bases, with 20 bases left between them. The germline V gene encodes CDR1 MNHEY and CDR2 SVGEGT. The CDR3 has 18 residues. CDR3 coding DNA: TGTGCCAGCAGTTACTCGAGCTGGACTTGGAGTTTGGCAGATACGCAGTATTTT. Translated: CASSYSSWTWSLADTQYF.

This clonotype has just a few counts. This sequence joins TRBV4-1 and TRBJ2-1; D is perhaps TRBD2 (5 bases). From germline, CDR1 is MGHRA and CDR2 YSYEKL. The CDR3 totals 17 residues. Trimming stripped 0 bases from V and 3 bases from J, with 15 bases between. In nucleotides, the CDR3 is TGCGCCAGCAGCCAAGATCGTGGCTTGGGAGACTACAATGAGCAGTTCTTC. Translating it yields CASSQDRGLGDYNEQFF.

There are a few counts of this clonotype. The rearrangement uses TRBV4-3 and TRBJ2-7; D uncertain. Germline values: CDR1 LGHNA, CDR2 YSLEER. Trimming took off 0 bases at V and 5 bases at J, with 20 bases between the two ends. The CDR3 is 17 residues long. The CDR3 coding sequence is TGCGCCAGCAGCCAAGACTCCGTGGGCCTAAGGACCCACGAGCAGTACTTC. Residues: CASSQDSVGLRTHEQYF.

This clonotype was detected a few times. J is TRBJ2-1 and V is TRBV12-3 or TRBV12-4; TRBD2 aligns across 12 bases. V lost 5 bases to trimming and J lost 9 bases; unmatched junction nucleotides: 5. The CDR3 is 14 amino acids. DNA for the CDR3: TGTGCCAGCAGTCAGACTAGCGGGGGCTCTGAGCAGTTCTTC. Translation: CASSQTSGGSEQFF.

This clonotype was picked up many times. CDR3 protein: CASSIGGRGAPNIQYF. The CDR3 nucleotides read TGTGCCAGTAGTATAGGAGGCAGGGGCGCACCAAACATTCAGTACTTC. The chain employs TRBV19 and TRBJ2-4; tentatively, D is TRBD1 (6 bases). The V and J ends lost 1 base and 6 bases respectively, with 16 bases between them. CDR1 LNHDA and CDR2 SQIVND come from the germline V gene (reference sequence). The length of the CDR3 is 16 residues.